These 22 T cell receptor beta chains originate from one sample sequenced in a study of vaccination and CD4 T cells after COVID-19 (dated by TCRdb to the early 2020s). Libraries were constructed by PCR. TCRdb records Illumina iSeq 100 as the sequencer. TCRdb handled the public reads itself, with Q25 trimming in fastp and clone calling in MiXCR, and kept productive beta chains. Under each unique CDR3 protein, matching rows form one entry showing the most common genes and DNA. Recorded for this sample are tens of thousands of distinct CDR3 sequences; around 49% of them occurred a single time. The top ten clones comprise around 1.1% of the sample. The sample consisted of CD4+ T cells from blood, taken before SARS-CoV-2 vaccination. These receptors came from a human donor who had recovered from COVID-19.

This chain connects TRBV6-1 to TRBJ2-4, with 8 bases fitting TRBD1. The CDR3 has 17 amino acids. Looked up from germline, CDR1 is MNHNS and CDR2 is SASEGT. Trimming at V came to 5 bases and at J to 3 bases, leaving 12 bases not matched to a gene. CDR3 in amino acids: CASSPPAGGHDKNIQYF. CDR3 coding DNA: TGTGCCAGCAGTCCTCCGGCAGGGGGCCACGACAAAAACATTCAGTACTTC.

Concerning this clonotype: Mismatch with germline at one junction end may stem from a read error. The genes are TRBV6-1 and TRBJ2-7; the D is unclear. The CDR3 loop spans 15 amino acids. The germline CDR1 and CDR2 sequences are MNHNS and SASEGT. The CDR3 protein is CASRDPRQLSYEQYF. The CDR3 nucleotides read TGTGCCAGCAGAGATCCGAGGCAGCTTTCCTACGAGCAGTACTTT.

The genes are TRBV11-2 and TRBJ2-2; TRBD1 might be the D (6 bases). V dropped 4 bases and J dropped 5 bases, with 11 bases sitting between them. The germline V gene encodes CDR1 SGHAT and CDR2 FQNNGV. CDR3 length: 14 residues. The CDR3: CASSSLGGTGELFF. The CDR3, as DNA: TGTGCCAGCAGCTCACTAGGGGGAACCGGGGAGCTGTTTTTT.

This chain uses TRBV11-2 with TRBJ2-1; weak D call: TRBD2 (6 bases). CDR3 length equals 12 residues. V lost 3 bases, J lost 9 bases, and 9 bases lay in between. Germline V CDR1 and CDR2: SGHAT, FQNNGV. CDR3 sequence reads: CASSLGGLEQFF. The CDR3, as DNA: TGTGCCAGCAGCTTGGGGGGTCTTGAGCAGTTCTTC.

Remarks on this clonotype: Since a much larger clone is just one base distant, this may be a read error. J is TRBJ1-5 and V is TRBV20-1, with D possibly being TRBD1 (5 bases). Per germline, CDR1 DFQATT and CDR2 SNEGSKA (reference sequence). This CDR3 comprises 16 residues. The CDR3 region is CSANKDSGNSDQPQHF. The DNA for the CDR3 is TGCAGTGCTAACAAAGACAGTGGAAATAGCGATCAGCCCCAGCATTTT.

The chain recombines TRBV6-1 with TRBJ2-7; a weak D match, TRBD1 (6 bases). This CDR3 is 14 amino acids long. Germline V gene lookup returns CDR1 MNHNS and CDR2 SASEGT. Trimming cost V 6 bases and J 0 bases, with 12 bases left between them. CDR3 sequence reads: CASRRDTGSYEQYF. The CDR3 DNA reads TGTGCCAGCAGACGGGACACAGGCTCCTACGAGCAGTACTTC.

The genes are TRBV27 and TRBJ2-7; a weak D match, TRBD1 (6 bases). The CDR3 runs 13 residues. The germline gives CDR1 MNHEY, CDR2 SMNVEV (reference sequence). The V and J ends lost 1 base and 6 bases respectively, with 10 bases between them. Here the CDR3 DNA reads TGTGCCAGCAGTTTATTAAGGGACACCGAGCAGTACTTC. Translating gives CASSLLRDTEQYF.

This chain joins TRBV20-1 and TRBJ2-7, with 12 bases identical to TRBD2. V was pared by 3 bases and J by 3 bases, with 3 bases of the junction left unmatched. Germline CDR1 reads DFQATT; CDR2 reads SNEGSKA (reference sequence). The CDR3 covers 14 residues. The CDR3 spells CSARGGLAGYEQYF. The CDR3 region has the DNA TGCAGTGCTAGGGGGGGACTAGCGGGCTACGAGCAGTACTTC.

The chain combines TRBV19 with TRBJ2-5; 8 bases line up with TRBD1. The CDR3 is made up of 14 amino acids. Germline CDR1 reads LNHDA; CDR2 reads SQIVND (reference sequence). V shed 6 bases and J 5 bases; nucleotides not matched to a gene: 8. CDR3: CASSQTGGFETQYF. CDR3 nucleotides: TGTGCCAGTAGCCAAACAGGGGGGTTCGAGACCCAGTACTTC.

The V and J genes are TRBV28 and TRBJ2-7, with 7 bases matching TRBD2. The trim removed 8 bases at V and 3 bases at J, leaving 25 bases unmatched. The CDR3 is made up of 19 amino acids. Germline values: CDR1 MDHEN, CDR2 SYDVKM. CDR3 coding DNA: TGTGCCAGCCAAACCGAACATAGAATTTTCCTGCGGGAGAGCTACGAGCAGTACTTC. Its translation is CASQTEHRIFLRESYEQYF.

The J gene is TRBJ2-7, the V gene TRBV28; D is unclear. The CDR3 has 14 amino acids. Trimming removed 3 bases at V and 9 bases at J, with 18 bases between. The germline V gene has CDR1 MDHEN and CDR2 SYDVKM. The chain's CDR3 is CASSFFQNPPVQYF. CDR3 nucleotides: TGTGCCAGCAGTTTTTTTCAGAACCCTCCGGTGCAGTACTTC. Using reference TRBV28 and TRBJ2-7 for the parts outside the CDR3, the full variable domain is DVKVTQSSRYLVKRTGEKVFLECVQDMDHENMFWYRQDPGLGLRLIYFSYDVKMKEKGDIPEGYSVSREKKERFSLILESASTNQTSMYLCASSFFQNPPVQYFGPGTRLTVT.

This chain connects TRBV7-2 to TRBJ1-5; maybe TRBD1 (5 bases). The germline gives CDR1 SGHTA, CDR2 FQGNSA. V shed 1 base and J shed 3 bases, with 10 bases lying between them. The CDR3 runs 15 residues. The CDR3 DNA follows: TGTGCCAGCAGCTTAGACTCGGGGACCAATCAGCCCCAGCATTTT. This codes for CASSLDSGTNQPQHF.

V gene TRBV6-5 combines with J gene TRBJ2-1, with 9 bases aligning to TRBD2. Germline CDR1 reads MNHEY; CDR2 reads SVGAGI. The CDR3 spans 19 residues. After removal of 2 bases from V and 8 bases from J, the junction contained 19 bases not matched to a gene. CDR3 amino acids: CASSYHPLAGGLRGYEQFF. The CDR3 DNA is TGTGCCAGCAGTTACCATCCCTTGGCGGGAGGGCTTAGGGGGTATGAGCAGTTCTTC.

The table lists this clonotype with a few counts. V is TRBV27 and J is TRBJ2-7; D not resolved. Germline CDR1 is MNHEY and CDR2 is SMNVEV (reference sequence). The CDR3 is 15 residues long. With 7 bases removed from V and 3 bases from J, the gap between germline ends came to 19 bases. CDR3 DNA sequence: TGTGCCAGCAAGACTGGAACACCACCCTTCTACGAGCAGTACTTC. It is translated as CASKTGTPPFYEQYF.

This chain joins TRBV5-4 and TRBJ2-3, with 8 bases aligning to TRBD1. Trimming at V came to 5 bases and at J to 3 bases, leaving 5 bases not matched to a gene. The CDR3 contains 14 residues. Germline CDR1 is SGHNT and CDR2 is YYREEE (reference sequence). For the CDR3, the DNA is TGTGCCAGCAGTACAGGGGGACCGACAGATACGCAGTATTTT. This translates into CASSTGGPTDTQYF. Variable domain in full (rest from reference TRBV5-4 and TRBJ2-3): ETGVTQSPTHLIKTRGQQVTLRCSSQSGHNTVSWYQQALGQGPQFIFQYYREEENGRGNFPPRFSGLQFPNYSSELNVNALELDDSALYLCASSTGGPTDTQYFGPGTRLTVL.

The count of this clonotype is one. The chain couples TRBV2 to TRBJ1-2; TRBD1 matches 7 bases. CDR1 is SNHLY and CDR2 is FYNNEI in the germline V gene. The trim removed 1 base at V and 4 bases at J, leaving 9 bases unmatched. The CDR3 is made up of 16 amino acids. The CDR3 nucleotides are TGTGCCAGCAGTGAAGACTCAGGGGGTCAGGGCTATGGCTACACCTTC. This encodes CASSEDSGGQGYGYTF.

CDR3 nucleotide sequence: TGTGCCAGCTCACCGTATGGGGGTGCCTACGAGCAGTACTTC. Protein: CASSPYGGAYEQYF. The rearrangement links TRBV18 to TRBJ2-7; the D call may be TRBD1 or TRBD2 (5 bases each). The CDR3 runs 14 residues. CDR1 and CDR2 from the germline V gene are KGHSH and LQKENI. V lost 3 bases, J lost 2 bases, and 11 bases lay in between.

This clonotype has only one observation. The chain uses TRBV28 and TRBJ2-1; 8 bases fit TRBD1. After removal of 6 bases from V and 2 bases from J, the junction contained 9 bases not matched to a gene. Germline V gene data show CDR1 as MDHEN and CDR2 as SYDVKM. This CDR3 has 16 amino acids. Here the CDR3 DNA reads TGTGCCAGCAGAGAACACAGGGGGGACACCTACAATGAGCAGTTCTTC. This translates into CASREHRGDTYNEQFF.

This chain uses TRBV7-6 with TRBJ2-5; no reliable D call. V lost 0 bases and J lost 5, with 10 bases in between. Germline-derived CDR1 and CDR2 are SGHVS and FNYEAQ. This CDR3 contains 14 residues. CDR3 coding DNA: TGTGCCAGCAGCTTAGCCGGGCGAGCTGAGACCCAGTACTTC. It specifies CASSLAGRAETQYF.

J is TRBJ2-7 and V is TRBV7-2, with D possibly TRBD2 on 5 matching bases. V gave up 5 bases and J gave up 2 bases, with 16 bases separating them. Germline V gives CDR1 SGHTA, CDR2 FQGNSA. CDR3 length: 15 amino acids. In DNA, the CDR3 is TGTGCCAGCAGCCCCACCCCGAGGGCTCCCTACGAGCAGTACTTC. This gives the protein CASSPTPRAPYEQYF.

The chain is built from TRBV6-2 or TRBV6-3 and TRBJ1-2; 7 bases are a match to TRBD1. Germline-derived CDR1 and CDR2 are MNHEY and SVGEGT. CDR3 length: 14 amino acids. The ends lost 6 bases at V and 7 bases at J; junction bases unmatched: 11. The CDR3, as DNA: TGTGCCAGCAGACAAGGGGGCAGGGGTCCTGGCTACACCTTC. Its translation: CASRQGGRGPGYTF.

This clonotype showed up just a few times. The chain recombines TRBV6-5 with TRBJ2-7, with 9 bases fitting TRBD1. J gave up 5 bases and V 2 bases, and 1 base lay outside the gene matches. Germline-derived CDR1 and CDR2 are MNHEY and SVGAGI. The CDR3 is 13 amino acids. The CDR3 sequence is CASSYRTGDEQYF. The CDR3 DNA follows: TGTGCCAGCAGTTACCGGACAGGGGACGAGCAGTACTTC.